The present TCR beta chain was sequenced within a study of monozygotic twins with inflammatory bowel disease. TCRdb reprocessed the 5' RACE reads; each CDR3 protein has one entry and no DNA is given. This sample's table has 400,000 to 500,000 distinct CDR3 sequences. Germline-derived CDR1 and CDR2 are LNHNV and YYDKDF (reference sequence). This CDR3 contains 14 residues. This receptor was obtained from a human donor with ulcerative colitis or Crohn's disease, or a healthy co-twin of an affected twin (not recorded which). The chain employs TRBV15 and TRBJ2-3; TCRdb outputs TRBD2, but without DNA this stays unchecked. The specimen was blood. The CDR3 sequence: CATSRKTSSDTQYF.